A single sample is the source of the 22 T cell receptor beta chains below, sequenced in a study of T cells in Graves' hyperthyroidism and ophthalmopathy. Amplified regions were TCR beta CDR3 sequences from RNA transcripts. The TCR CDR3 first-round RT-PCR relied on the HTBI primer set. MiXCR, run by TCRdb on the multiplex PCR reads, gives a single entry per CDR3 protein. The table records under 500,000 distinct CDR3 sequences, about an eighth of them present only once. Specimen: blood. The receptors were gathered from a man aged 50 or older with Graves' ophthalmopathy.

In its sample, this clonotype was seen many times. The chain has TRBV5-5 and TRBJ2-1, with D perhaps TRBD1 (6 bases). Per the germline V gene, CDR1 is SGHKS and CDR2 is YYEKEE (reference sequence). CDR3 size: 15 residues. The V and J ends lost 1 base and 4 bases respectively, with 12 bases between them. This chain's CDR3 is CASSLSKGEYNEQFF. DNA of the CDR3: TGTGCCAGCAGCTTGTCCAAGGGGGAATACAATGAGCAGTTCTTC.

The CDR3 DNA reads as TGTGCCAGCAGCGCGACAGGGCCTAATGAAAAACTGTTTTTT. Translation gives CASSATGPNEKLFF. V usage is TRBV4-2 and J usage is TRBJ1-4; 7 bases map to TRBD1. Germline CDR1 reads LGHNA; CDR2 reads YNFKEQ. With 5 bases clipped from V and 3 bases from J, the junction kept 3 bases outside the gene matches. This CDR3 has 14 residues.

This clonotype was seen at least ten times. This chain connects TRBV11-2 to TRBJ1-1; D is possibly TRBD1 (6 bases). The V gene's germline CDR1 is SGHAT and CDR2 FQNNGV. The CDR3 sequence is 16 residues long. V lost 4 bases and J 4 bases, leaving 19 bases between the germline ends. The CDR3: CASSWGGGGGGTEAFF. CDR3 sequence (DNA): TGTGCCAGCAGCTGGGGGGGGGGCGGAGGGGGCACTGAAGCTTTCTTT.

Many counts were recorded for this clonotype. J is TRBJ1-2 and V is TRBV28; 9 positions agree with TRBD1. The trim removed 7 bases at V and 4 bases at J, leaving 7 bases unmatched. This CDR3 is 14 amino acids long. Germline values: CDR1 MDHEN, CDR2 SYDVKM. Here the CDR3 reads CASKGQGGGYGYTF. The CDR3 DNA sequence: TGTGCCAGCAAGGGACAGGGTGGGGGCTATGGCTACACCTTC.

Details on this clonotype: A read error is possible here, since a much larger clone lies one base away. V and J are TRBV18 and TRBJ2-3; 10 nucleotides align to TRBD2. The germline V gene encodes CDR1 KGHSH and CDR2 LQKENI. The CDR3 spans 15 residues. The CDR3 sequence is CVSSPAGGPTDTQYF. In DNA form, the CDR3 reads TGTGTCAGCTCACCAGCGGGAGGGCCAACAGATACGCAGTATTTT. Combining the CDR3 with reference TRBV18 and TRBJ2-3 gives the whole variable domain NAGVMQNPRHLVRRRGQEARLRCSPMKGHSHVYWYRQLPEEGLKFMVYLQKENIIDESGMPKERFSAEFPKEGPSILRIQQVVRGDSAAYFCVSSPAGGPTDTQYFGPGTRLTVL.

There are many counts of this clonotype. V and J are TRBV3-1 and TRBJ2-6; D ambiguous. Germline CDR1 reads LGHDT; CDR2 reads YNNKEL (reference sequence). V lost 0 bases and J 0 bases, leaving 6 bases between the germline ends. The CDR3 is made up of 16 amino acids. CDR3 in amino acids: CASSQESRSGANVLTF. The CDR3 nucleotides are TGTGCCAGCAGCCAAGAGAGTCGCTCTGGGGCCAACGTCCTGACTTTC. The variable domain in full, completed from reference TRBV3-1 and TRBJ2-6, reads DTAVSQTPKYLVTQMGNDKSIKCEQNLGHDTMYWYKQDSKKFLKIMFSYNNKELIINETVPNRFSPKSPDKAHLNLHINSLELGDSAVYFCASSQESRSGANVLTFGAGSRLTVL.

This clonotype was counted between two and nine times. This chain links TRBV9 with TRBJ1-2; maybe TRBD1 (5 bases). V lost 0 bases to trimming and J lost 6 bases, with 18 bases between them. Germline V gene data show CDR1 as SGDLS and CDR2 as YYNGEE. This CDR3 comprises 16 residues. The CDR3, as DNA: TGTGCCAGCAGCGTAGAACCAGGGAGGGTTGGAAATGGCTACACCTTC. Translation: CASSVEPGRVGNGYTF.

The rearrangement joins TRBV5-1 to TRBJ1-1; D is uncertain. The CDR3 runs 13 residues. CDR1 is SGHRS and CDR2 is YFSETQ in the germline V gene. Deletions cut 0 bases from V and 5 bases from J, with 8 bases between. The CDR3, as DNA: TGCGCCAGCAGCTTGGCCTCTATAACTGAAGCTTTCTTT. Residues: CASSLASITEAFF.

In this sample, this clonotype turned up a few times. V and J are TRBV7-9 and TRBJ1-3, with no clear D. Germline assignment: CDR1 SEHNR and CDR2 FQNEAQ (reference sequence). The germline V and J ends were trimmed by 5 bases and 4 bases, with 9 bases remaining between them. This CDR3 has 13 residues. The CDR3 sequence is CASSRVGGNTIYF. The DNA of the CDR3 is TGTGCCAGCAGCCGGGTAGGAGGAAACACCATATATTTT. The complete variable domain, with remaining parts taken from reference TRBV7-9 and TRBJ1-3, reads DTGVSQNPRHKITKRGQNVTFRCDPISEHNRLYWYRQTLGQGPEFLTYFQNEAQLEKSRLLSDRFSAERPKGSFSTLEIQRTEQGDSAMYLCASSRVGGNTIYFGEGSWLTVV.

This clonotype appeared many times. This rearrangement joins TRBV18 to TRBJ2-7, with D hard to call. CDR3 length equals 13 residues. The germline CDR1 and CDR2 sequences are KGHSH and LQKENI. The V end lost 2 bases, the J end lost 4 bases, and 9 bases lay between the germline ends. The CDR3 sequence: CASSPKVTYEQYF. CDR3 bases: TGTGCCAGCTCACCAAAGGTAACGTACGAGCAGTACTTC.

This clonotype was counted only a few times. This rearrangement joins TRBV19 to TRBJ2-1; possible D gene TRBD2, 5 bases. Germline V gives CDR1 LNHDA, CDR2 SQIVND (reference sequence). This CDR3 has 12 amino acids. V gave up 6 bases and J gave up 8 bases, with 11 bases separating them. The CDR3 region has the DNA TGTGCCAGTAGCCAGTCCGGGGATGAGCAGTTCTTC. Translation: CASSQSGDEQFF.

This clonotype appeared a few times. V gene TRBV20-1 combines with J gene TRBJ1-1; maybe TRBD1 (5 bases). V shed 5 bases and J shed 11 bases, with 12 bases lying between them. The V gene's germline CDR1 is DFQATT and CDR2 SNEGSKA (reference sequence). CDR3 length equals 10 residues. The CDR3 loop reads CSAGDSRAFF. The CDR3 DNA reads TGCAGTGCTGGGGACTCACGCGCTTTCTTT.

This clonotype was observed at least ten times. This sequence joins TRBV6-1 and TRBJ2-5, with a possible D match to TRBD2 (7 bases). This CDR3 region has 13 residues. Germline loops: CDR1 MNHNS, CDR2 SASEGT. Trimming removed 8 bases at V and 2 bases at J, with 12 bases between. The CDR3: CASQEGGQETQYF. The DNA for the CDR3 is TGTGCCAGCCAAGAGGGGGGGCAAGAGACCCAGTACTTC.

Note on this clonotype: A much more abundant neighbour one base away suggests this may be a read error. The chain recombines TRBV28 with TRBJ2-3, with no clear D. V was pared by 2 bases and J by 4 bases, with 7 bases between. The germline CDR1 and CDR2 sequences are MDHEN and SYDVKM. The CDR3 is made up of 13 amino acids. CDR3 DNA: TGTGCCAGCAGTTTAGTACCCCCAGATACGCAGTATTTT. Encoded protein: CASSLVPPDTQYF.

This clonotype was observed a few times. This sequence joins TRBV10-3 and TRBJ2-3; D remains unclear. CDR1 is ENHRY and CDR2 is SYGVKD in the germline V gene. This CDR3 is built from 15 residues. Between the trimmed V and J ends, which lost 7 bases and 2 bases, there was a span of 16 bases. In DNA form, the CDR3 reads TGTGCCATCAAGGCTTCCCCGTCAAACACAGATACGCAGTATTTT. Protein: CAIKASPSNTDTQYF.

The genes are TRBV10-3 and TRBJ1-3, with TRBD1 matching 7 bases. From germline, CDR1 is ENHRY and CDR2 SYGVKD. This CDR3 contains 15 residues. Unmatched junction bases numbered 11, after V lost 3 bases and J lost 9 bases. This chain's CDR3 is CAISEDREPSRTIYF. As DNA, the CDR3 is TGTGCCATCAGTGAAGACAGGGAGCCGAGTCGCACCATATATTTT.

The table lists this clonotype with a few counts. This chain connects TRBV6-1 to TRBJ1-2, with TRBD1 matching 7 bases. The CDR3 sequence is 15 residues long. After removal of 5 bases from V and 0 bases from J, the junction contained 6 bases not matched to a gene. Germline CDR1 reads MNHNS; CDR2 reads SASEGT. This chain's CDR3 is CASSKRQGTNYGYTF. CDR3 nucleotide sequence: TGTGCCAGCAGTAAACGACAGGGAACTAACTATGGCTACACCTTC.

This clonotype was seen a handful of times. The J gene is TRBJ2-5, the V gene TRBV12-3 or TRBV12-4, with TRBD2 matching over 12 bases. The CDR3 has 15 residues. The V segment lost 5 bases and the J segment 5 bases; nucleotides outside the gene matches: 6. The CDR3 region is CASSPTSGSLETQYF. The CDR3 DNA sequence: TGTGCCAGCAGTCCGACTAGCGGGAGTCTGGAGACCCAGTACTTC.

This clonotype was detected only a few times. V is TRBV18 and J is TRBJ2-2; 8 bases fit TRBD2. Germline V gives CDR1 KGHSH, CDR2 LQKENI. This CDR3 has 16 residues. V lost 2 bases to trimming and J lost 7 bases; unmatched junction nucleotides: 9. The CDR3 reads CASSPFQREFGGELFF. The CDR3 bases are TGTGCCAGCTCACCATTCCAGCGGGAGTTTGGCGGGGAGCTGTTTTTT.

The gene calls are TRBV20-1 and TRBJ2-3; 12 bases fit TRBD2. V lost 0 bases, J lost 4 bases, and 14 bases stayed unmatched. The CDR3 has 19 residues. Germline lookup yields CDR1 DFQATT and CDR2 SNEGSKA (reference sequence). This chain's CDR3 is CSARDLNPTSGRYPDTQYF. The CDR3, as DNA: TGCAGTGCTAGAGATCTTAATCCGACTAGCGGGAGATACCCAGATACGCAGTATTTT.

This clonotype was seen at least ten times. This chain connects TRBV2 to TRBJ2-5, with TRBD2 identical over 10 bases. Germline V lookup: CDR1 SNHLY, CDR2 FYNNEI. The junction had 12 bases not matched to a gene; V was cut back by 7 bases and J by 4 bases. The CDR3 extends over 16 amino acids. The CDR3 region is CASTRASSGSSETQYF. Written as DNA, the CDR3 is TGTGCCAGCACCCGGGCTTCTAGCGGGAGCTCAGAGACCCAGTACTTC.

The V call is TRBV15, the J call TRBJ2-7, with TRBD1 matching 8 bases. In germline, CDR1 is LNHNV, CDR2 YYDKDF (reference sequence). The CDR3 runs 15 residues. Losses at the gene ends were 4 bases for V and 3 bases for J; bases not matched to a gene: 8. CDR3 nucleotide sequence: TGTGCCACCAGCACCCGGACAGGGCCCAACTACGAGCAGTACTTC. Protein product: CATSTRTGPNYEQYF.